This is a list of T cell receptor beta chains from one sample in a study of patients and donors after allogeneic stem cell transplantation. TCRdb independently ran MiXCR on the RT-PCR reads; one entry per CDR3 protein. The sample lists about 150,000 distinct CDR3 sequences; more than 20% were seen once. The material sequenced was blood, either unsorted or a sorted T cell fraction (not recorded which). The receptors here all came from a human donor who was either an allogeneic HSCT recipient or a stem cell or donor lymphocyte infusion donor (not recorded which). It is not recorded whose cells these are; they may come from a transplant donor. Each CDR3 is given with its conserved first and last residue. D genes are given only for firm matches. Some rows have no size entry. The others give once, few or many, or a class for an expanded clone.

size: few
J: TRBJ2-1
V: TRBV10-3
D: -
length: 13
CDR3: CAISELGPDEQFF
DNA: TGTGCCATCAGTGAACTAGGGCCGGATGAGCAGTTCTTC

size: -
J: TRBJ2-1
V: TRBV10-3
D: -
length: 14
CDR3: CAIGGTYSYNEQFF
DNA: TGTGCCATCGGAGGGACATACTCCTACAATGAGCAGTTCTTC

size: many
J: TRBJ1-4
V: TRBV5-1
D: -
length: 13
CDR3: CASRRQSNEKLFF
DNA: TGCGCCAGCAGGAGACAGAGTAATGAAAAACTGTTTTTT

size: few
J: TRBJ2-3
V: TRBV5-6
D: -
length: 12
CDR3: CASSVVTMAQYF
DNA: TGTGCCAGCAGCGTTGTCACCATGGCGCAGTATTTT

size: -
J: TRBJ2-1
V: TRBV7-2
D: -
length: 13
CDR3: CASSLKGEYEQFF
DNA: TGTGCCAGCAGCTTAAAGGGGGAGTATGAGCAGTTCTTC

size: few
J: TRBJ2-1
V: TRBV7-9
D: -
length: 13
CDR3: CASSLDSYNEQFF
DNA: TGTGCCAGCAGCCTCGACAGCTACAATGAGCAGTTCTTC

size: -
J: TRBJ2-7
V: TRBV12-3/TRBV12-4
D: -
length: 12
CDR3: CASSDAVYEQYF
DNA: TGTGCCAGCAGCGACGCCGTTTACGAGCAGTACTTC

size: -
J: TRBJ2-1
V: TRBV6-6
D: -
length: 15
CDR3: CASSHSPGRYNEQFF
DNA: TGTGCCAGCAGCCACTCGCCAGGGCGCTACAATGAGCAGTTCTTC

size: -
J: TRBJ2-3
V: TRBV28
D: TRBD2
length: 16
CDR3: CASSAPSGRGTDTQYF
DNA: TGTGCCAGCAGTGCCCCCAGCGGGAGGGGGACAGATACGCAGTATTTT

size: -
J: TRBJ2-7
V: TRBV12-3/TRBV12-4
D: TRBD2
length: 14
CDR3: CASSLAGGEYEQYF
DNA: TGTGCCAGCAGTTTAGCCGGGGGGGAGTACGAGCAGTACTTC

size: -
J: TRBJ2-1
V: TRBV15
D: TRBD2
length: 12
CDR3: CATSEIERGQFF
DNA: TGTGCCACCAGCGAGATTGAGCGGGGGCAGTTCTTC

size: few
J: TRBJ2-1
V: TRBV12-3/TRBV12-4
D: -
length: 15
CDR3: CASSLRRSSYNEQFF
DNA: TGTGCCAGCAGTTTAAGGCGGAGCTCCTACAATGAGCAGTTCTTC

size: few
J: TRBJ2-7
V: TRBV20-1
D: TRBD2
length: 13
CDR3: CSAEGTSDYEQYF
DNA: TGCAGTGCGGAAGGGACTAGCGACTACGAGCAGTACTTC

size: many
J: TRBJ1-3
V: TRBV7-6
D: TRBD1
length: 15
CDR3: CASSKPGQEGNTIYF
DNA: TGTGCCAGCAGCAAGCCGGGACAGGAAGGAAACACCATATATTTT

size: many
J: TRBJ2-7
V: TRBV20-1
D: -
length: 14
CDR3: CSVLGSIQGHEQYF
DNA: TGCAGTGTCCTCGGTTCAATACAGGGCCACGAGCAGTACTTC

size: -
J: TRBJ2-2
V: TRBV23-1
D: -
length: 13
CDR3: CASSPFGTGELFF
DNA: TGCGCCAGCAGTCCCTTTGGGACCGGGGAGCTGTTTTTT

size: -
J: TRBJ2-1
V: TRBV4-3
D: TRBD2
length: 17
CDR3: CASSQELLARTHNEQFF
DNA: TGCGCCAGCAGCCAAGAGCTACTAGCGAGGACCCACAATGAGCAGTTCTTC

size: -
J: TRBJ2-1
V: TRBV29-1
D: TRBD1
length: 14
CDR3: CSVVPGQGSYEQFF
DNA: TGCAGCGTAGTTCCGGGACAGGGCTCCTATGAGCAGTTCTTC

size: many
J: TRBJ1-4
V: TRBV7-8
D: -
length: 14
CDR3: CASRGRWINEKLFF
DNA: TGTGCCAGCAGGGGACGGTGGATTAATGAAAAACTGTTTTTT

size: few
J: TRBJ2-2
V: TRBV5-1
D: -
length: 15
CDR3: CASSLPGTPTGELFF
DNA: TGCGCCAGCAGCTTGCCCGGGACCCCCACCGGGGAGCTGTTTTTT

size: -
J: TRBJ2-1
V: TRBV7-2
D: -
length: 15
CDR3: CASSPTHSRVNEQFF
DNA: TGTGCCAGCAGCCCTACCCACTCGAGGGTGAATGAGCAGTTCTTC

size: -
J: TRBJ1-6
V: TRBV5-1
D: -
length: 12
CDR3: CASRAGDSPLHF
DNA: TGCGCCAGCAGGGCGGGGGATTCACCCCTCCACTTT

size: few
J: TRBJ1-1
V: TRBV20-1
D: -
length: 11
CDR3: CSARDGDEAFF
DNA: TGCAGTGCTAGAGATGGGGATGAAGCTTTCTTT

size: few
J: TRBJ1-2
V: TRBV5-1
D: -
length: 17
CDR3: CASSLTTLGDFNYGYTF
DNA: TGCGCCAGCAGCTTGACTACCCTGGGGGATTTCAACTATGGCTACACCTTC

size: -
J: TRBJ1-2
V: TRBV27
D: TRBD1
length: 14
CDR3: CASSPTGGPYGYTF
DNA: TGTGCCAGCAGCCCAACAGGGGGACCCTATGGCTACACCTTC

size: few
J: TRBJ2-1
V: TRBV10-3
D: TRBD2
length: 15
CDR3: CAISTGLAGNNEQFF
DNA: TGTGCCATCAGTACGGGACTAGCGGGGAACAATGAGCAGTTCTTC

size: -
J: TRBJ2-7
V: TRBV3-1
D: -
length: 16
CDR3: CASSQKLTLWEREQYF
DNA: TGTGCCAGCAGCCAAAAATTAACGTTGTGGGAGCGCGAGCAGTACTTC

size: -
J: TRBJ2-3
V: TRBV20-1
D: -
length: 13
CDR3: CSAYWGAQYTQYF
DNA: TGCAGTGCTTACTGGGGGGCCCAATATACGCAGTATTTT

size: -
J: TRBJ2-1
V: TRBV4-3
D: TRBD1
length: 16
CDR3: CASSQDEGQPYNEQFF
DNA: TGCGCCAGCAGCCAAGACGAGGGACAGCCATACAATGAGCAGTTCTTC

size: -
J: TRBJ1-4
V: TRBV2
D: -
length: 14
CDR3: CASRVQGTNEKLFF
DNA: TGTGCCAGCAGAGTACAGGGAACTAATGAAAAACTGTTTTTT

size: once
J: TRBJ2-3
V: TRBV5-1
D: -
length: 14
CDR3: CASSFAVPRDTQYF
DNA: TGCGCCAGCAGCTTCGCGGTTCCCCGGGATACGCAGTATTTT

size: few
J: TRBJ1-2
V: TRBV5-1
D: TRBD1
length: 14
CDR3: CASKDWTGGYGYTF
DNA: TGCGCCAGCAAGGACTGGACAGGCGGATATGGCTACACCTTC

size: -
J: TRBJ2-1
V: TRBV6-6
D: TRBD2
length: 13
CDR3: CAQARTSPGEQFF
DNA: TGTGCCCAGGCCAGGACTAGCCCCGGTGAGCAGTTCTTC

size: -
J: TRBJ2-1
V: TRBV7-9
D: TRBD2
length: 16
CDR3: CASSLRDLAGFDEQFF
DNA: TGTGCCAGCAGCTTAAGGGATCTAGCGGGGTTCGATGAGCAGTTCTTC

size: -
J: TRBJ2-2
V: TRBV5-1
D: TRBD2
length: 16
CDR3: CASSWTSGRPPGELFF
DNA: TGCGCCAGCAGCTGGACTAGCGGGAGACCCCCCGGGGAGCTGTTTTTT

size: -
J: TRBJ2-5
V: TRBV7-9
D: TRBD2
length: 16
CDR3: CASSSRTSASQETQYF
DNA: TGTGCCAGCAGCTCAAGGACTAGCGCCAGCCAAGAGACCCAGTACTTC

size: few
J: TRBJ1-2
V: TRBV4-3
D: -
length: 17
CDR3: CASSQDVSRDIFYGYTF
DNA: TGCGCCAGCAGCCAAGATGTTTCACGGGACATCTTCTATGGCTACACCTTC

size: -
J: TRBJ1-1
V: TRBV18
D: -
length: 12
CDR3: CASSPLSGEAFF
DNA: TGTGCCAGCTCACCTTTATCCGGGGAAGCTTTCTTT

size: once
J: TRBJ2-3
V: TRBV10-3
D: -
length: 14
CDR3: CATRLNKQTDTQYF
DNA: TGTGCCACCAGACTGAATAAGCAGACAGATACGCAGTATTTT

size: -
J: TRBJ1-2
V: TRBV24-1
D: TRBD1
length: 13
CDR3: CATSPTGGDGYTF
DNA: TGTGCCACCAGCCCGACAGGGGGTGATGGCTACACCTTC

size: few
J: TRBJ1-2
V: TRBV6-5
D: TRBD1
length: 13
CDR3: CASSQDREHGYTF
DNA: TGTGCCAGCAGCCAGGACAGGGAGCATGGCTACACCTTC

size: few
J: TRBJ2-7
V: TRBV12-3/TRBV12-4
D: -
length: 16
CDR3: CASIQWTGPGPHEQYF
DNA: TGTGCCAGCATCCAATGGACTGGTCCCGGTCCCCACGAGCAGTACTTC

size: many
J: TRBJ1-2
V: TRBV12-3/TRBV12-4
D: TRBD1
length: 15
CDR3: CASSIGTGGLYGYTF
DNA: TGTGCCAGCAGTATCGGGACAGGGGGCCTCTATGGCTACACCTTC

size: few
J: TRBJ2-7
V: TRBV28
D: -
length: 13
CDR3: CASSLTARDEQYF
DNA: TGTGCCAGCAGTTTAACCGCCAGGGACGAGCAGTACTTC

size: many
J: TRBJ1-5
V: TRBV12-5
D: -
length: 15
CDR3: CASGPSLISNQPQHF
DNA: TGTGCTAGTGGTCCTTCTTTGATTAGCAATCAGCCCCAGCATTTT

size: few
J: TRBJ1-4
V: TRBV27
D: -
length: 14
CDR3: CASSSIMSDVKLFF
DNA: TGTGCCAGCAGTTCGATCATGTCAGATGTAAAACTGTTTTTT

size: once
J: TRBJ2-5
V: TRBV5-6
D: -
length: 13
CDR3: CASSLLRGETQYF
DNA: TGTGCCAGCAGCTTGTTGAGGGGAGAGACCCAGTACTTC

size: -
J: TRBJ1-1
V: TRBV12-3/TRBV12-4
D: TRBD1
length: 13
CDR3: CTSSGQGDTEAFF
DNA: TGTACCAGTTCGGGACAGGGGGACACTGAAGCTTTCTTT

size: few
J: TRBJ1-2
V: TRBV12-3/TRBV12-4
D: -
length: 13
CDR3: CASSFNRSTGYTF
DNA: TGTGCCAGCAGTTTCAACAGGTCTACGGGCTACACCTTC

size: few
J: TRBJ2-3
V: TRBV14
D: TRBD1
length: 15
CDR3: CASSLQGAGTDTQYF
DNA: TGTGCCAGCAGCCTTCAGGGGGCAGGCACAGATACGCAGTATTTT

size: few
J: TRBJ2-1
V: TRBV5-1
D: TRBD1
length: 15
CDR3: CASSPDRGGWNEQFF
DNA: TGCGCCAGCAGCCCCGACAGGGGAGGTTGGAATGAGCAGTTCTTC

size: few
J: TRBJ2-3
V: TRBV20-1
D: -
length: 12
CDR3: CSAREAVHTQYF
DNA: TGCAGTGCTAGAGAAGCCGTACATACGCAGTATTTT

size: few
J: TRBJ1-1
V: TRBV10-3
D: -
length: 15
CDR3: CAISESGQGNTEAFF
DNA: TGTGCCATCAGTGAGTCAGGGCAGGGAAATACTGAAGCTTTCTTT

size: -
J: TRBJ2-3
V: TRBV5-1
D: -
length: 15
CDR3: CASSPRWTDTDTQYF
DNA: TGCGCCAGCAGCCCCCGATGGACGGACACAGATACGCAGTATTTT

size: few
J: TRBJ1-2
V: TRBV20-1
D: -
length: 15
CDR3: CSARDPQSTPYGYTF
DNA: TGCAGTGCTAGAGATCCACAGAGCACTCCATATGGCTACACCTTC

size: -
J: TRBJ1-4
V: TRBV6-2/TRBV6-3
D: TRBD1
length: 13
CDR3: CASLRDRNEKLFF
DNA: TGTGCCAGTCTCCGGGACAGAAACGAAAAACTGTTTTTT

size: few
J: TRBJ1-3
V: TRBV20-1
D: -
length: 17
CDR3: CSASGVTKRFSGNTIYF
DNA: TGCAGTGCTAGCGGCGTTACCAAACGGTTCTCTGGAAACACCATATATTTT

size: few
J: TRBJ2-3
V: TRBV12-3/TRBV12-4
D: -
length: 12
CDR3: CASTPGLDTQYF
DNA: TGTGCCAGCACCCCCGGGTTGGATACGCAGTATTTT

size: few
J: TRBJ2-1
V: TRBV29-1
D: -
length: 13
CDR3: CSARAGSYNEQFF
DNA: TGCAGCGCCCGAGCGGGCTCCTACAATGAGCAGTTCTTC

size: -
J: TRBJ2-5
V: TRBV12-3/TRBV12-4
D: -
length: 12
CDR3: CASSFDQETQYF
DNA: TGTGCCAGCAGTTTCGATCAAGAGACCCAGTACTTC